This T cell receptor (beta chain) came from a study of blood T cell repertoires in COVID-19. Followed over time, Seattle patients had been enrolled while infection was active. The CDR3 has 14 residues. Germline CDR1 and CDR2: SNHLY and FYNNEI. V lost 6 bases, J lost 6 bases, and 2 bases stayed unmatched. Clones were read by immunoSEQ multiplex PCR, and TCRdb kept only the in-frame ones, dropping some. The top ten hold 0.65% to 1% of the sample, which has around 460,000 clones, 85% to 90% seen once. The sample was peripheral blood. The chain links TRBV2 to TRBJ2-2; 12 bases are a match to TRBD2. This sequence originates from a man aged 18 to 30 with COVID-19, enrolled during active disease. CDR3 protein: CASSGLAGSGELFF. Here the CDR3 DNA reads TGTGCCAGCAGCGGACTAGCGGGGTCCGGGGAGCTGTTTTTT.